This record looks at one T cell receptor (beta chain) sequence and its context. Its antigen is unknown. The data belong to a study of shared clonotypes between healthy human individuals. Regarding the study as a whole: Between four donors, naive CD4 clonotypes were shared at a level of about 5%.

The data were produced by immunoSEQ multiplex PCR, yet TCRdb's version contains in-frame clones alone and is incomplete. The sample comprises around 2.3 million clones, nearly 97% of which are singletons, and approximately 0.13% rests with the top ten. Healthy adults negative for HIV, lacking recent acute infections or vaccinations, served as donors. The CDR3 spans 14 residues. Trimming removed 6 bases from V and 0 bases from J, with 11 bases in between. From germline, CDR1 is MNHEY and CDR2 SMNVEV (reference sequence). The sample was naive CD4+ T cells sorted from blood. This sample's subset: CD45RA+ positively selected. The chain couples TRBV27 to TRBJ1-1; D is ambiguous. This receptor was identified in a man aged 18 to 35 in good health. The DNA for the CDR3 is TGTGCCAGCAGACCCCAGGAAATGAACACTGAAGCTTTCTTT. Residues: CASRPQEMNTEAFF.